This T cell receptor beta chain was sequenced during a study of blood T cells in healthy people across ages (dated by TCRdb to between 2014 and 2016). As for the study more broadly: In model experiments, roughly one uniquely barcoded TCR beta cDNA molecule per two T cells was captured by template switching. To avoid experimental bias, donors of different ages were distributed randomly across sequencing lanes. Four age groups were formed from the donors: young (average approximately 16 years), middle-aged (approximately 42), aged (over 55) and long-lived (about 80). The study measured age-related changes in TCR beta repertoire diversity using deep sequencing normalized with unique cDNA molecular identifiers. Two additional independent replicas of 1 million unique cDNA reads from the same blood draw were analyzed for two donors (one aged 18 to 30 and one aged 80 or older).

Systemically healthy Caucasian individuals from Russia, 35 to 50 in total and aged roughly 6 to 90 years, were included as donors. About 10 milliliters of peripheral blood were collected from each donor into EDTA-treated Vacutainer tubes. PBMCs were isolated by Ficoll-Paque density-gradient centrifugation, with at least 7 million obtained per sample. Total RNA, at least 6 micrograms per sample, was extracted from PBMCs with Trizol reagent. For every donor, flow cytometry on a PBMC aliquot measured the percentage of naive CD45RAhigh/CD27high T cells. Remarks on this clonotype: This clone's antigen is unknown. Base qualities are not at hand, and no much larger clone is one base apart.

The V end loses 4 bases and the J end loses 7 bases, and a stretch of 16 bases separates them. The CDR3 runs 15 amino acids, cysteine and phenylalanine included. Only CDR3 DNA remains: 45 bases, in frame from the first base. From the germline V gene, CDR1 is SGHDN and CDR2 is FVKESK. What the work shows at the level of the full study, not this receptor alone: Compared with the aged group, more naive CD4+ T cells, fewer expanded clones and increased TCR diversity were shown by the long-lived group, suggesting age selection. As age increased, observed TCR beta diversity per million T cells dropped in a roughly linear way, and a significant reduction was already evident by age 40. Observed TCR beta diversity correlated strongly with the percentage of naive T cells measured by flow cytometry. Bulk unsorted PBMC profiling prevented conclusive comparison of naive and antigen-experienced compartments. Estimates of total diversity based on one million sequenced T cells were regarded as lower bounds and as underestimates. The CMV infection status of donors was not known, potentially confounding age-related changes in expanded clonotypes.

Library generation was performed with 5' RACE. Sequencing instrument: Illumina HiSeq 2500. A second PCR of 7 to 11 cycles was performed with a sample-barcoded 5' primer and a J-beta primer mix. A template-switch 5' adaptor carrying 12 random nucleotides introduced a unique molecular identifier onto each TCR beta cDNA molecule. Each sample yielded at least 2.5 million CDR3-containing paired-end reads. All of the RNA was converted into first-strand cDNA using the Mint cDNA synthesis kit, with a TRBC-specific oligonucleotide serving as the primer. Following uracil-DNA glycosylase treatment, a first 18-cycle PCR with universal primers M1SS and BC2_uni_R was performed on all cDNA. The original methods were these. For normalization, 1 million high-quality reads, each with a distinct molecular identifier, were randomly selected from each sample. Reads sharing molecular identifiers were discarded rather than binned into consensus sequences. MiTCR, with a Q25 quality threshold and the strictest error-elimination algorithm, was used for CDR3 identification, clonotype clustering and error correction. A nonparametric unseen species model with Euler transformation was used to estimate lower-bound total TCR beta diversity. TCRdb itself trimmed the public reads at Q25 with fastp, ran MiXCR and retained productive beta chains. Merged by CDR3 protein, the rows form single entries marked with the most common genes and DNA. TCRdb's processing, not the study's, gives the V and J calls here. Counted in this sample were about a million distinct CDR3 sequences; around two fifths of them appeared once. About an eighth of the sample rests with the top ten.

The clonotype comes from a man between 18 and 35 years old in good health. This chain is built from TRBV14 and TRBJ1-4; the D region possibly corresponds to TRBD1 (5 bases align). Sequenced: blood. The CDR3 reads CASSRAGTGVEKLFF. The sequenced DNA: TGTGCCAGCAGCCGCGCAGGGACCGGGGTTGAAAAACTGTTTTTT.